These 8 T cell receptor beta chains originate from one sample sequenced in a study of control samples from healthy donors and cancer patients. Produced via immunoSEQ multiplex PCR; TCRdb's table is partial and in-frame only. The sample has over 150,000 clones, approximately 90% seen once. Source material: blood. The receptors derive from a man aged 30 to 45 in good health.

The count of this clone is one. The chain uses TRBV5-5 and TRBJ1-3, with D hard to call. CDR1 SGHKS and CDR2 YYEKEE come from the germline V gene (reference sequence). The CDR3 is 15 amino acids. V was clipped by 0 bases and J by 0 bases, with 7 bases between them. The CDR3 nucleotides read TGTGCCAGCAGCTTGGATCCGGACTCTGGAAACACCATATATTTT. This codes for CASSLDPDSGNTIYF.

V and J are TRBV5-3 and TRBJ2-7; 7 bases align to TRBD2. TRBV5-3 is identified as an open reading frame with a role that is uncertain. The CDR3 covers 17 residues. V dropped 3 bases and J dropped 5; count of bases not matched to a gene: 17. Here the CDR3 reads CARSSSSLREGAHEQYF. The CDR3 DNA sequence: TGTGCCAGAAGCTCAAGCAGTTTAAGGGAGGGTGCCCACGAGCAGTACTTC.

The chain carries TRBV6-5 and TRBJ1-2, with 7 bases fitting TRBD1. Trimming removed 2 bases from V and 0 bases from J; junction bases left unmatched: 6. Looked up from germline, CDR1 is MNHEY and CDR2 is SVGAGI. This CDR3 has 16 amino acids. CDR3 residues: CASSYPQGGANYGYTF. CDR3 DNA sequence: TGTGCCAGCAGTTACCCCCAGGGGGGGGCTAACTATGGCTACACCTTC.

This rearrangement joins TRBV28 to TRBJ1-4, with D tentatively TRBD1 (5 bases). The V gene lost 7 bases and the J gene lost 6 bases, with 12 bases spanning the gap. Per germline, CDR1 MDHEN and CDR2 SYDVKM. This CDR3 comprises 13 residues. CDR3 loop: CASMGRRYEKLFF. CDR3 sequence (DNA): TGTGCCAGCATGGGACGGAGGTATGAAAAACTGTTTTTT.

V gene TRBV9 combines with J gene TRBJ2-3; 8 bases map to TRBD2. This CDR3 comprises 15 residues. The J segment lost 6 bases and the V segment lost 6 bases, leaving 12 bases of the junction unmatched. CDR1 and CDR2 (germline): SGDLS, YYNGEE. Here the CDR3 reads CASTPGGGPGDTQYF. For the CDR3, the DNA is TGTGCCAGCACCCCGGGCGGGGGGCCGGGGGATACGCAGTATTTT.

V usage is TRBV5-1 and J usage is TRBJ2-5; D is uncertain. Germline-derived CDR1 and CDR2 are SGHRS and YFSETQ. V lost 4 bases and J lost 1, with 8 bases in between. The CDR3 contains 13 residues. The CDR3 DNA is TGCGCCAGCAGCCCGACATTCCAAGAGACCCAGTACTTC. Translation gives CASSPTFQETQYF.

V usage is TRBV18 and J usage is TRBJ2-1, with unresolved D. Trimming stripped 3 bases from V and 0 bases from J, with 12 bases between. CDR1 is KGHSH and CDR2 is LQKENI in the germline V gene. The CDR3 has 16 residues. CDR3 DNA sequence: TGTGCCAGCTCACCCCCCGGCCTGAGCTCCTACAATGAGCAGTTCTTC. This translates into CASSPPGLSSYNEQFF.

The rearrangement links TRBV7-2 to TRBJ2-3, with TRBD2 matching 9 bases. V shed 3 bases and J 4 bases; nucleotides not matched to a gene: 2. The length of the CDR3 is 14 residues. CDR1 is SGHTA, CDR2 FQGNSA, per germline. The CDR3 sequence is CASSLAGGADTQYF. The CDR3 DNA sequence: TGTGCCAGCAGCTTGGCGGGGGGGGCAGATACGCAGTATTTT.